The rows below give T cell receptor beta chains drawn from one sample of a study. TCRdb re-analysed the 5' RACE reads in MiXCR, keeping a single row per CDR3 protein. The sample lists roughly 64,000 distinct CDR3 sequences; 22% were seen once. What was sequenced was memory CD4+ T cells sorted from a lymph node. The receptors were sampled from a female donor with breast cancer. Both conserved end residues are part of each CDR3. Fields, in order: clone size, V gene, D gene, J gene, CDR3 protein, CDR3 DNA. D genes are given only for firm matches. Only part of the rows carry a size: once, few, many, or a class if the clone is expanded.

clone size: few; V gene: TRBV9; D gene: .; J gene: TRBJ1-1; CDR3 protein: CASSASERPTEAFF; CDR3 DNA: TGTGCCAGCAGCGCCTCAGAGAGGCCCACTGAAGCTTTCTTT
clone size: few; V gene: TRBV5-1; D gene: .; J gene: TRBJ1-1; CDR3 protein: CASSLGAGDVGAFF; CDR3 DNA: TGCGCCAGCAGCTTGGGGGCAGGAGATGTTGGAGCTTTCTTT
clone size: .; V gene: TRBV6-5; D gene: .; J gene: TRBJ1-3; CDR3 protein: CASAQGHSGNTIYF; CDR3 DNA: TGTGCCAGCGCACAGGGTCACTCTGGAAACACCATATATTTT
clone size: .; V gene: TRBV5-1; D gene: .; J gene: TRBJ1-2; CDR3 protein: CASSYGRTESYGYTF; CDR3 DNA: TGCGCCAGCAGCTACGGACGGACAGAGAGCTATGGCTACACCTTC
clone size: .; V gene: TRBV5-1; D gene: .; J gene: TRBJ2-2; CDR3 protein: CASSFAGMGTGELFF; CDR3 DNA: TGCGCCAGCAGCTTTGCGGGGATGGGCACCGGGGAGCTGTTTTTT
clone size: few; V gene: TRBV24-1; D gene: .; J gene: TRBJ2-2; CDR3 protein: CATSDYHHTGELFF; CDR3 DNA: TGTGCCACCAGTGATTACCACCACACCGGGGAGCTGTTTTTT
clone size: .; V gene: TRBV9; D gene: .; J gene: TRBJ2-3; CDR3 protein: CASSVSPKTTDTQYF; CDR3 DNA: TGTGCCAGCAGCGTATCCCCTAAGACCACAGATACGCAGTATTTT
clone size: .; V gene: TRBV5-4; D gene: TRBD1; J gene: TRBJ2-2; CDR3 protein: CASSLPTGIPGELFF; CDR3 DNA: TGTGCCAGCAGCTTGCCGACAGGGATCCCCGGGGAGCTGTTTTTT
clone size: .; V gene: TRBV28; D gene: .; J gene: TRBJ2-7; CDR3 protein: CASSDIGSYEQYF; CDR3 DNA: TGTGCCAGCAGTGACATTGGTTCTTACGAGCAGTACTTC
clone size: few; V gene: TRBV7-8; D gene: .; J gene: TRBJ1-2; CDR3 protein: CASSLAQGTYGYTF; CDR3 DNA: TGTGCCAGCAGCTTAGCGCAGGGAACCTATGGCTACACCTTC
clone size: few; V gene: TRBV6-1; D gene: .; J gene: TRBJ2-5; CDR3 protein: CASREQGRSETQYF; CDR3 DNA: TGTGCCAGCAGGGAGCAGGGGAGGTCAGAGACCCAGTACTTC
clone size: few; V gene: TRBV3-1; D gene: .; J gene: TRBJ1-4; CDR3 protein: CASSQEGEKLFF; CDR3 DNA: TGTGCCAGCAGCCAAGAGGGGGAGAAACTGTTTTTT
clone size: few; V gene: TRBV7-8; D gene: .; J gene: TRBJ1-4; CDR3 protein: CASSLTQGRGNEKLFF; CDR3 DNA: TGTGCCAGCAGCTTAACACAGGGTCGGGGAAATGAAAAACTGTTTTTT
clone size: .; V gene: TRBV20-1; D gene: .; J gene: TRBJ2-1; CDR3 protein: CSARDPSRMDEQFF; CDR3 DNA: TGCAGTGCTAGAGATCCGAGTAGAATGGATGAGCAGTTCTTC
clone size: .; V gene: TRBV6-1; D gene: .; J gene: TRBJ1-6; CDR3 protein: CASRWVVPIGSPLHF; CDR3 DNA: TGTGCCTCCCGATGGGTAGTCCCAATTGGTTCACCCCTCCACTTT
clone size: few; V gene: TRBV20-1; D gene: .; J gene: TRBJ2-3; CDR3 protein: CSGSQDQTDTQYF; CDR3 DNA: TGCAGTGGCAGTCAGGACCAGACAGATACGCAGTATTTT
clone size: .; V gene: TRBV12-3/TRBV12-4; D gene: TRBD2; J gene: TRBJ2-5; CDR3 protein: CASSTRTSGSGVRETQYF; CDR3 DNA: TGTGCCAGCAGCACGCGGACTAGCGGGAGCGGTGTACGAGAGACCCAGTACTTC
clone size: .; V gene: TRBV20-1; D gene: .; J gene: TRBJ1-3; CDR3 protein: CSAPYSSEGTIYF; CDR3 DNA: TGCAGTGCACCGTATTCTTCGGAGGGCACCATATATTTT
clone size: many; V gene: TRBV7-2; D gene: .; J gene: TRBJ2-1; CDR3 protein: CASSASLWGGEQFF; CDR3 DNA: TGTGCCAGCAGCGCTAGCCTATGGGGCGGTGAGCAGTTCTTC
clone size: few; V gene: TRBV4-3; D gene: TRBD1; J gene: TRBJ2-7; CDR3 protein: CASSRRTGGGEQYF; CDR3 DNA: TGCGCCAGCAGCCGTCGGACAGGGGGCGGCGAGCAGTACTTC
clone size: .; V gene: TRBV5-6; D gene: .; J gene: TRBJ2-7; CDR3 protein: CASSSVVLYEQYF; CDR3 DNA: TGTGCCAGCAGCTCGGTCGTCTTATACGAGCAGTACTTC
clone size: .; V gene: TRBV2; D gene: .; J gene: TRBJ1-4; CDR3 protein: CASRGSAATNEKLFF; CDR3 DNA: TGTGCCAGTCGTGGATCAGCTGCAACTAATGAAAAACTGTTTTTT
clone size: .; V gene: TRBV7-2; D gene: .; J gene: TRBJ1-3; CDR3 protein: CASSFTTGSSGNTIYF; CDR3 DNA: TGTGCCAGCAGCTTCACAACAGGAAGCTCTGGAAACACCATATATTTT
clone size: many; V gene: TRBV18; D gene: .; J gene: TRBJ1-1; CDR3 protein: CASSPPLGATEAFF; CDR3 DNA: TGTGCCAGCTCACCACCTTTGGGAGCCACTGAAGCTTTCTTT
clone size: many; V gene: TRBV5-5; D gene: .; J gene: TRBJ2-5; CDR3 protein: CASSSWNGGTQYF; CDR3 DNA: TGTGCCAGCAGCTCCTGGAATGGGGGGACCCAGTACTTC
clone size: many; V gene: TRBV20-1; D gene: TRBD1; J gene: TRBJ2-4; CDR3 protein: CSAIEITGTGENIQYF; CDR3 DNA: TGCAGTGCTATAGAAATTACCGGGACAGGAGAAAACATTCAGTACTTC
clone size: few; V gene: TRBV7-3; D gene: .; J gene: TRBJ1-1; CDR3 protein: CASTPIGSGTEAFF; CDR3 DNA: TGTGCCAGCACCCCGATCGGGTCTGGGACTGAAGCTTTCTTT
clone size: .; V gene: TRBV20-1; D gene: .; J gene: TRBJ2-5; CDR3 protein: CSARPPIYQETQYF; CDR3 DNA: TGCAGTGCTAGACCGCCTATCTACCAAGAGACCCAGTACTTC
clone size: .; V gene: TRBV29-1; D gene: TRBD2; J gene: TRBJ2-7; CDR3 protein: CSVDGVTGGYEQYF; CDR3 DNA: TGCAGCGTTGACGGGGTGACGGGGGGATACGAGCAGTACTTC
clone size: .; V gene: TRBV28; D gene: TRBD1; J gene: TRBJ1-2; CDR3 protein: CASSLLQGVEGYTF; CDR3 DNA: TGTGCCAGCAGTTTACTGCAGGGGGTAGAAGGCTACACCTTC
clone size: once; V gene: TRBV9; D gene: .; J gene: TRBJ1-5; CDR3 protein: CASSTSTGDKKPQHF; CDR3 DNA: TGTGCCAGCAGCACCTCGACAGGCGACAAAAAGCCCCAGCATTTT
clone size: few; V gene: TRBV7-2; D gene: TRBD1; J gene: TRBJ1-1; CDR3 protein: CASSLGTGAFF; CDR3 DNA: TGTGCCAGCAGCTTGGGGACAGGAGCTTTCTTT
clone size: .; V gene: TRBV6-5; D gene: .; J gene: TRBJ1-2; CDR3 protein: CASSYANREGYGYTF; CDR3 DNA: TGTGCCAGCAGTTACGCTAACAGGGAGGGCTATGGCTACACCTTC
clone size: many; V gene: TRBV6-2/TRBV6-3; D gene: .; J gene: TRBJ2-7; CDR3 protein: CASRDRTYEQYF; CDR3 DNA: TGTGCCAGCAGAGACAGAACCTACGAGCAGTACTTC
clone size: .; V gene: TRBV24-1; D gene: .; J gene: TRBJ2-5; CDR3 protein: CATSDPLAEETQYF; CDR3 DNA: TGTGCCACCAGTGATCCCCTTGCAGAAGAGACCCAGTACTTC
clone size: many; V gene: TRBV4-1; D gene: .; J gene: TRBJ1-4; CDR3 protein: CASSQVRGANEKLFF; CDR3 DNA: TGCGCCAGCAGCCAAGTACGCGGCGCTAATGAAAAACTGTTTTTT
clone size: .; V gene: TRBV18; D gene: TRBD1; J gene: TRBJ2-7; CDR3 protein: CASSPLAPLRTGDYEQYF; CDR3 DNA: TGTGCCAGCTCACCCTTGGCTCCTCTGCGGACAGGTGACTACGAGCAGTACTTC
clone size: .; V gene: TRBV7-2; D gene: .; J gene: TRBJ2-1; CDR3 protein: CASSPMRNERFF; CDR3 DNA: TGTGCCAGCAGCCCCATGAGGAATGAGCGGTTCTTC
clone size: few; V gene: TRBV7-9; D gene: .; J gene: TRBJ1-4; CDR3 protein: CASSLRDEKLFF; CDR3 DNA: TGTGCCAGCAGCTTAAGGGATGAAAAACTGTTTTTT
clone size: .; V gene: TRBV20-1; D gene: .; J gene: TRBJ2-7; CDR3 protein: CSARAPWGDSYEQYF; CDR3 DNA: TGCAGTGCTAGAGCCCCTTGGGGGGACTCCTACGAGCAGTACTTC
clone size: few; V gene: TRBV9; D gene: .; J gene: TRBJ2-7; CDR3 protein: CASSVGNRVYEQYF; CDR3 DNA: TGTGCCAGCAGCGTAGGAAACAGGGTCTACGAGCAGTACTTC
clone size: .; V gene: TRBV6-2/TRBV6-3; D gene: TRBD2; J gene: TRBJ2-1; CDR3 protein: CASTPSGSSDEQFF; CDR3 DNA: TGTGCCAGCACGCCCAGCGGGAGCTCGGATGAGCAGTTCTTC
clone size: .; V gene: TRBV7-9; D gene: .; J gene: TRBJ1-2; CDR3 protein: CASSVGQNSGYGYTF; CDR3 DNA: TGTGCCAGCAGCGTCGGACAAAATAGTGGCTATGGCTACACCTTC
clone size: few; V gene: TRBV13; D gene: .; J gene: TRBJ2-3; CDR3 protein: CASSSQGGADTQYF; CDR3 DNA: TGTGCCAGCAGCTCACAGGGAGGGGCAGATACGCAGTATTTT
clone size: once; V gene: TRBV20-1; D gene: TRBD1; J gene: TRBJ1-5; CDR3 protein: CSAVTGGWQPQHF; CDR3 DNA: TGCAGTGCTGTAACAGGGGGCTGGCAGCCCCAGCATTTT
clone size: many; V gene: TRBV6-5; D gene: TRBD2; J gene: TRBJ2-3; CDR3 protein: CASSPALAGALSTDTQYF; CDR3 DNA: TGTGCCAGCAGCCCGGCGCTAGCGGGAGCCCTAAGCACAGATACGCAGTATTTT
clone size: .; V gene: TRBV12-3/TRBV12-4; D gene: .; J gene: TRBJ1-5; CDR3 protein: CASSQSAGLAITPQHF; CDR3 DNA: TGTGCCAGCAGTCAAAGCGCCGGATTAGCAATCACGCCCCAGCATTTT
clone size: many; V gene: TRBV20-1; D gene: .; J gene: TRBJ2-3; CDR3 protein: CSDLLPGTDTQYF; CDR3 DNA: TGCAGTGATTTACTACCAGGAACAGATACGCAGTATTTT
clone size: .; V gene: TRBV6-1; D gene: TRBD1; J gene: TRBJ1-1; CDR3 protein: CASSRRDRVNTEAFF; CDR3 DNA: TGTGCCAGCAGTCGTCGGGACAGGGTGAACACTGAAGCTTTCTTT
clone size: .; V gene: TRBV20-1; D gene: .; J gene: TRBJ1-5; CDR3 protein: CSARVGMFRRSEGQPQHF; CDR3 DNA: TGCAGTGCTAGAGTGGGTATGTTTCGTCGAAGTGAGGGGCAGCCCCAGCATTTT
clone size: .; V gene: TRBV7-3; D gene: .; J gene: TRBJ2-7; CDR3 protein: CASSLSEDHEQYF; CDR3 DNA: TGTGCCAGCAGCTTATCAGAGGACCACGAGCAGTACTTC
clone size: .; V gene: TRBV20-1; D gene: .; J gene: TRBJ1-5; CDR3 protein: CSARDSAGGNQPQHF; CDR3 DNA: TGCAGTGCTAGAGATAGTGCGGGGGGAAATCAGCCCCAGCATTTT
clone size: .; V gene: TRBV29-1; D gene: .; J gene: TRBJ2-3; CDR3 protein: CSVVGQGGLGDTQYF; CDR3 DNA: TGCAGCGTTGTGGGGCAGGGGGGGTTAGGAGATACGCAGTATTTT
clone size: .; V gene: TRBV5-5; D gene: .; J gene: TRBJ2-3; CDR3 protein: CASCWRRITDTQYF; CDR3 DNA: TGTGCCAGCTGCTGGCGACGGATAACAGATACGCAGTATTTT
clone size: few; V gene: TRBV24-1; D gene: .; J gene: TRBJ1-4; CDR3 protein: CATSDGRKAHEKLFF; CDR3 DNA: TGTGCCACCAGTGATGGAAGAAAAGCTCATGAAAAACTGTTTTTT
clone size: few; V gene: TRBV24-1; D gene: .; J gene: TRBJ1-6; CDR3 protein: CATRAGDYNSPLHF; CDR3 DNA: TGTGCCACCAGGGCCGGGGACTATAATTCACCCCTCCACTTT
clone size: .; V gene: TRBV7-9; D gene: .; J gene: TRBJ2-6; CDR3 protein: CVSSFTPSSGANGLTF; CDR3 DNA: TGTGTCAGCAGCTTTACTCCTAGCTCTGGGGCCAACGGCCTGACTTTC
clone size: many; V gene: TRBV5-1; D gene: .; J gene: TRBJ1-3; CDR3 protein: CASASGGASGNTIYF; CDR3 DNA: TGCGCCAGCGCTTCGGGTGGAGCCTCTGGAAACACCATATATTTT
clone size: .; V gene: TRBV6-5; D gene: .; J gene: TRBJ2-3; CDR3 protein: CASSLLKADTQYF; CDR3 DNA: TGTGCCAGCAGTTTACTAAAAGCAGATACGCAGTATTTT
clone size: few; V gene: TRBV18; D gene: TRBD2; J gene: TRBJ2-1; CDR3 protein: CASSPRTGGHNEQFF; CDR3 DNA: TGTGCCAGCTCACCACGTACGGGGGGGCATAATGAGCAGTTCTTC